This T cell receptor beta chain appears in the sequencing data of a study of neoadjuvant anti-PD-1 for oral cavity cancer. Study summary: Around day 43, patients without progression received a fourth nivolumab dose before surgery.

Indicated time point: after neoadjuvant nivolumab, at surgical resection. The table came from immunoSEQ multiplex PCR; TCRdb's copy has only in-frame clones and leaves some out. The sample includes 55,000 to 80,000 clones, around 85% of them seen just once. This CDR3 has 12 residues. The V and J ends lost 3 bases and 7 bases respectively, with 9 bases between them. Germline lookup yields CDR1 SEHNR and CDR2 FQNEAQ (reference sequence). The origin of this receptor is a person aged 35-79 years with oral cavity squamous cell carcinoma. The chain combines TRBV7-9 with TRBJ1-2; D not certain. Sample: PBMCs, taken after nivolumab (anti-PD-1) treatment. DNA for the CDR3: TGTGCCAGCAGCTTGTTCGACCTTGGCTACACCTTC. Translating it yields CASSLFDLGYTF. Combining the CDR3 with reference TRBV7-9 and TRBJ1-2 gives the whole variable domain DTGVSQNPRHKITKRGQNVTFRCDPISEHNRLYWYRQTLGQGPEFLTYFQNEAQLEKSRLLSDRFSAERPKGSFSTLEIQRTEQGDSAMYLCASSLFDLGYTFGSGTRLTVV.